The 27 T cell receptor beta chains presented below share a single source sample, sequenced in a study of cytotoxic CD8 clonotypes in ibrutinib-treated CLL. Here immunoSEQ multiplex PCR was the method, and the copy in TCRdb shows in-frame clones only, minus some. The sample contains 90,000 to 100,000 clones, almost 80% of which appear only once. Here the sequenced sample was PBMCs, taken after 12 months of ibrutinib treatment. These receptors were taken from a human donor with chronic lymphocytic leukemia.

This clone was detected ten times or more. The chain recombines TRBV6-1 with TRBJ1-5, with unresolved D. The CDR3 totals 14 residues. The ends were cut back, 1 base at V and 2 bases at J, with 6 bases in the middle. CDR1 MNHNS and CDR2 SASEGT come from the germline V gene. The CDR3 nucleotides read TGTGCCAGCAGTGAAGGGGTGGGCAATCAGCCCCAGCATTTT. As protein: CASSEGVGNQPQHF.

This rearrangement joins TRBV6-1 to TRBJ2-7, with D hard to call. Germline values: CDR1 MNHNS, CDR2 SASEGT. The CDR3 is 15 residues long. Trimming removed 3 bases from V and 7 bases from J, with 19 bases in between. The CDR3 sequence: CASSDGQWDYREQYF. The CDR3 coding sequence is TGTGCCAGCAGTGACGGCCAATGGGATTATCGGGAGCAGTACTTC.

The J gene is TRBJ2-7, the V gene TRBV29-1, with D perhaps matching TRBD1 or TRBD2 (6 bases each). The CDR3 loop spans 15 amino acids. Per germline, CDR1 SQVTM and CDR2 ANQGSEA. Trimming cost V 0 bases and J 6 bases, with 18 bases left between them. This CDR3 is CSVEDYTGRFGEQYF. For the CDR3, the DNA is TGCAGCGTTGAAGATTATACAGGGAGGTTCGGCGAGCAGTACTTC.

This chain uses TRBV11-3 with TRBJ2-2, with D unclear. Trimming left V 8 bases short and J 3 bases short, with 13 bases between. Germline V lookup: CDR1 SGHNT, CDR2 YENEEA. The CDR3 consists of 14 residues. CDR3 in amino acids: CASSSGRDTGELFF. CDR3 coding DNA: TGTGCCAGCTCGTCAGGCCGGGACACCGGGGAGCTGTTTTTT.

The chain combines TRBV6-5 with TRBJ2-3; TRBD1 matches at 9 bases. V gave up 4 bases and J gave up 3 bases; unmatched junction bases: 8. The CDR3 loop spans 16 amino acids. The germline gives CDR1 MNHEY, CDR2 SVGAGI. CDR3 DNA sequence: TGTGCCAGCAGTTGGGACAGGGAGATTATAACAGATACGCAGTATTTT. It codes for CASSWDREIITDTQYF.

The chain links TRBV5-1 to TRBJ1-3, with D perhaps TRBD1 (6 bases). The V gene's germline CDR1 is SGHRS and CDR2 YFSETQ. CDR3 length: 15 amino acids. Trimming left V 3 bases short and J 0 bases short, with 10 bases between. The CDR3: CASSYLQGSGNTIYF. CDR3 bases: TGCGCCAGCAGCTACCTACAGGGCTCTGGAAACACCATATATTTT.

V is TRBV12-5 and J is TRBJ2-1; D may be TRBD1 (5 bases). The CDR3 runs to 14 residues. Germline-derived CDR1 and CDR2 are LGHNT and FRNRAP. V was shortened by 6 bases and J by 7 bases, with 16 bases between the two germline ends. CDR3 loop: CASGSGSKGNEQFF. In DNA form, the CDR3 reads TGTGCTAGTGGATCCGGGTCGAAGGGGAATGAGCAGTTCTTC.

This clone was observed a handful of times. The CDR3 DNA follows: TGTGCCAGCAGCCGCGACAGGGGCCCCAAATCCACCACTCAGCCCCAGCATTTT. Protein: CASSRDRGPKSTTQPQHF. This rearrangement joins TRBV21-1 to TRBJ1-5; whether TRBD1, the table's D call, matches the DNA was not checked. TRBV21-1 is annotated as a pseudogene. CDR3 length equals 18 residues.

On this clone itself: The identical CDR3 is also encoded by other nucleotide sequences in the sample. The gene calls are TRBV30 and TRBJ1-1; D is perhaps TRBD1 (5 bases). This CDR3 contains 12 residues. In germline, CDR1 is GTSNPN, CDR2 SVGIG (reference sequence). Trimming shortened V by 0 bases and J by 5 bases, and 7 bases separated the two germline ends. This CDR3 is CAWSVRGTEAFF. CDR3 bases: TGTGCCTGGAGTGTACGGGGGACTGAAGCTTTCTTT.

This clone was observed once. The rearrangement links TRBV27 to TRBJ2-7; 7 nucleotides match TRBD1. V was pared by 10 bases and J by 2 bases, with 11 bases of the junction left unmatched. Germline loops: CDR1 MNHEY, CDR2 SMNVEV (reference sequence). There are 14 residues in the CDR3. The CDR3: CATRDSDRAYEQYF. CDR3 nucleotide sequence: TGTGCCACCCGGGATAGTGACAGGGCCTACGAGCAGTACTTC.

This clone was found many times. As DNA, the CDR3 is TGTGCCAGCAGCTTAATCGCGGGGGAATCCGAGCAGTACTTC. Its translation: CASSLIAGESEQYF. This chain uses TRBV7-6 with TRBJ2-7; 7 positions agree with TRBD2. V shed 2 bases, J shed 6 bases, and the junction held 7 bases outside the gene matches. The germline V gene encodes CDR1 SGHVS and CDR2 FNYEAQ. The CDR3 loop spans 14 amino acids.

V gene TRBV6-1 combines with J gene TRBJ1-6, with D unclear. This CDR3 comprises 13 residues. V lost 6 bases, J lost 7 bases, and 10 bases lay in between. Per germline, CDR1 MNHNS and CDR2 SASEGT. Here the CDR3 DNA reads TGTGCCAGCAGGGGAGTCTTGAATTCACCCCTCCACTTT. This sequence encodes CASRGVLNSPLHF.

The J gene is TRBJ1-2, the V gene TRBV10-3, with TRBD1 matching 9 bases. CDR1 ENHRY and CDR2 SYGVKD come from the germline V gene. V lost 4 bases to trimming and J lost 4 bases; unmatched junction nucleotides: 4. There are 14 residues in the CDR3. The CDR3 sequence: CAISGGTGTYGYTF. As DNA, the CDR3 is TGTGCCATCAGTGGGGGGACAGGGACCTATGGCTACACCTTC.

The sample holds a few counts of this clone. The V and J genes are TRBV9 and TRBJ1-6, with a possible D match to TRBD1 (6 bases). The germline V gene has CDR1 SGDLS and CDR2 YYNGEE. Trimming pared 0 bases from V and 10 bases from J, leaving 17 bases between. This CDR3 is built from 16 residues. The CDR3 nucleotides read TGTGCCAGCAGCGTAGCGGGCCAAGGGGGTTCATCACCCCTCCACTTT. Translated, it gives CASSVAGQGGSSPLHF. Supplemented by reference TRBV9 and TRBJ1-6, the full variable domain reads DSGVTQTPKHLITATGQRVTLRCSPRSGDLSVYWYQQSLDQGLQFLIQYYNGEERAKGNILERFSAQQFPDLHSELNLSSLELGDSALYFCASSVAGQGGSSPLHFGNGTRLTVT.

This chain uses TRBV5-6 with TRBJ2-5; 9 bases are shared with TRBD1. From germline, CDR1 is SGHDT and CDR2 YYEEEE. V lost 0 bases, J lost 2 bases, and 2 bases stayed unmatched. This CDR3 has 15 residues. The CDR3 loop reads CASSLAGQGQETQYF. The CDR3 DNA is TGTGCCAGCAGCTTGGCGGGACAGGGACAAGAGACCCAGTACTTC.

In its sample, this clone was seen a few times. The V gene is TRBV10-2, the J gene TRBJ1-1; tentative D call: TRBD1 (6 bases). V lost 3 bases, J lost 4 bases, and 12 bases lay in between. Germline V gives CDR1 WSHSY, CDR2 SAAADI. The CDR3 loop spans 14 amino acids. As DNA, the CDR3 is TGCGCCAGCAGTGAACAGGGCGGAAGCACTGAAGCTTTCTTT. Its translation: CASSEQGGSTEAFF.

The chain combines TRBV30 with TRBJ1-4; no clear D. V shed 5 bases and J shed 6 bases, with 13 bases lying between them. Germline V gene lookup returns CDR1 GTSNPN and CDR2 SVGIG (reference sequence). CDR3 length equals 13 residues. The CDR3 is CAWGPGRDEKLFF. CDR3 in DNA: TGTGCCTGGGGTCCCGGGAGGGATGAAAAACTGTTTTTT.

The chain employs TRBV5-1 and TRBJ1-2; maybe TRBD1 (5 bases). Germline CDR1 SGHRS, CDR2 YFSETQ. The CDR3 totals 15 residues. Trimming left V 0 bases short and J 8 bases short, with 17 bases between. CDR3 in DNA: TGCGCCAGCAGCTTGGAGGGGCAGGGTATTGGCGGCTACACCTTC. Translating it yields CASSLEGQGIGGYTF.

The gene calls are TRBV7-9 and TRBJ2-7; the D is unclear. This CDR3 is 13 amino acids long. The germline gives CDR1 SEHNR, CDR2 FQNEAQ (reference sequence). With 2 bases removed from V and 4 bases from J, the gap between germline ends came to 9 bases. DNA of the CDR3: TGTGCCAGCAGCTTAAAGGACCCATACGAGCAGTACTTC. This sequence encodes CASSLKDPYEQYF.

The rearrangement uses TRBV7-2 and TRBJ2-1; 12 bases map to TRBD1. Germline V CDR1 and CDR2: SGHTA, FQGNSA. The CDR3 runs 15 residues. J was trimmed by 5 bases and V by 5 bases; bases with no gene match: 4. The CDR3 loop is CASSQGQGANNEQFF. The CDR3 nucleotides are TGTGCCAGCAGCCAGGGACAGGGGGCGAACAATGAGCAGTTCTTC.

The chain links TRBV5-1 to TRBJ2-5; D not certain. The V gene lost 0 bases and the J gene lost 0 bases, with 6 bases spanning the gap. Germline V CDR1 and CDR2: SGHRS, YFSETQ. There are 14 residues in the CDR3. The CDR3 nucleotides are TGCGCCAGCAGCTTGGGGCAGAACCAAGAGACCCAGTACTTC. Its translation: CASSLGQNQETQYF. The variable domain in full, with the rest retrieved from reference TRBV5-1 and TRBJ2-5, is KAGVTQTPRYLIKTRGQQVTLSCSPISGHRSVSWYQQTPGQGLQFLFEYFSETQRNKGNFPGRFSGRQFSNSRSEMNVSTLELGDSALYLCASSLGQNQETQYFGPGTRLLVL.

V usage is TRBV7-3 and J usage is TRBJ1-3; 7 positions match TRBD1. CDR1 and CDR2 (germline): SGHTA, FQGTGA. The V gene end was trimmed by 5 bases and the J gene end by 2 bases; junction bases not matched to a gene: 6. This CDR3 spans 15 amino acids. The CDR3: CASSPTGEAGNTIYF. The CDR3 region has the DNA TGTGCCAGCAGCCCAACAGGGGAGGCTGGAAACACCATATATTTT.

The chain has TRBV28 and TRBJ1-2; D call uncertain. CDR3 length: 13 amino acids. Germline values: CDR1 MDHEN, CDR2 SYDVKM. The germline V and J ends were trimmed by 4 bases and 4 bases, with 10 bases remaining between them. Here the CDR3 reads CASSSYSGYGYTF. The CDR3 DNA follows: TGTGCCAGCAGTTCTTACAGTGGCTATGGCTACACCTTC.

This chain uses TRBV4-3 with TRBJ2-1; unclear D gene. The V gene lost 0 bases and the J gene lost 2 bases, with 11 bases spanning the gap. Germline lookup yields CDR1 LGHNA and CDR2 YSLEER. The CDR3 extends over 16 amino acids. The CDR3 region has the DNA TGCGCCAGCAGCCAAGATCTTCAATTAGCCTACAATGAGCAGTTCTTC. Its protein product is CASSQDLQLAYNEQFF.

The chain is built from TRBV5-1 and TRBJ1-1; the D gene is possibly TRBD1 (6 bases). The V end was cut by 1 base, the J end by 3 bases, with 10 bases between. The length of the CDR3 is 14 residues. CDR1 is SGHRS, CDR2 YFSETQ, per germline. The CDR3 coding sequence is TGCGCCAGCAGCTTGCCAGGGGTCGACACTGAAGCTTTCTTT. Translating gives CASSLPGVDTEAFF.

The rearrangement uses TRBV7-2 and TRBJ2-3, with TRBD2 matching over 9 bases. Germline-derived CDR1 and CDR2 are SGHTA and FQGNSA. Trimming at V came to 0 bases and at J to 2 bases, leaving 9 bases not matched to a gene. The CDR3 runs to 18 residues. In DNA, the CDR3 is TGTGCCAGCAGCTTAGCCCTAGGAGGCGGGGGGGCCACAGATACGCAGTATTTT. Amino acid sequence: CASSLALGGGGATDTQYF.

V and J are TRBV15 and TRBJ2-1; no clear D gene. V lost 3 bases and J 5 bases, leaving 5 bases between the germline ends. Germline assignment: CDR1 LNHNV and CDR2 YYDKDF (reference sequence). CDR3 length equals 12 residues. CDR3 coding DNA: TGTGCCACCAGCAGGAAACACAATGAGCAGTTCTTC. Encoded protein: CATSRKHNEQFF.